These 14 T cell receptor beta chains share one sample of origin, sequenced in a study of blood T cell repertoires in COVID-19. The repertoire was sequenced with immunoSEQ multiplex PCR; TCRdb's copy has only in-frame clones and lacks some. This repertoire shows about 300,000 clones, around 89% found once; its top ten account for about 4.2%. Input material: peripheral blood. These receptors all come from a man aged 35 to 55 with acute or convalescent COVID-19.

The chain links TRBV5-4 to TRBJ2-7; the match to TRBD1 covers 7 bases. The CDR3 is 15 amino acids. Germline CDR1 and CDR2: SGHNT and YYREEE (reference sequence). Trimming took 0 bases from V and 3 from J; bases not matched to a gene: 6. DNA of the CDR3: TGTGCCAGCAGCTTGGCCGAGGGGGCGGACTACGAGCAGTACTTC. Translated: CASSLAEGADYEQYF.

A note on this clone: A read error may produce the germline difference seen at one junction end. The J gene is TRBJ1-2, the V gene TRBV11-2; D is ambiguous. CDR1 is SGHAT and CDR2 is FQNNGV in the germline V gene. The CDR3 sequence is 11 residues long. CDR3 sequence reads: CASSLGPSTAF. CDR3 DNA: TGTGCCAGCAGCTTAGGTCCATCTACAGCCTTC.

V is TRBV5-1 and J is TRBJ1-1; D is perhaps TRBD1 (5 bases). V was clipped by 2 bases and J by 3 bases, with 11 bases between them. Germline V gene sequence: CDR1 SGHRS, CDR2 YFSETQ. The CDR3 is made up of 14 amino acids. In DNA form, the CDR3 reads TGCGCCAGCAGCTTTAAAGGGGTGGACACTGAAGCTTTCTTT. Encoded protein: CASSFKGVDTEAFF.

The chain carries TRBV6-5 and TRBJ2-3; D is unresolved. Germline loops: CDR1 MNHEY, CDR2 SVGAGI. V gave up 8 bases and J gave up 0 bases, with 15 bases separating them. The CDR3 sequence is 15 residues long. The CDR3 sequence is CASHRNIASTDTQYF. The CDR3 coding sequence is TGTGCCAGCCATAGAAATATAGCCAGCACAGATACGCAGTATTTT.

The V and J genes are TRBV9 and TRBJ2-1, with TRBD1 identical over 7 bases. Germline-derived CDR1 and CDR2 are SGDLS and YYNGEE. The J segment lost 0 bases and the V segment lost 4 bases, leaving 4 bases of the junction unmatched. This CDR3 is 15 amino acids long. DNA for the CDR3: TGTGCCAGCAGCCCCCGGACAGGCTCCTACAATGAGCAGTTCTTC. It encodes CASSPRTGSYNEQFF.

The V and J genes are TRBV12-5 and TRBJ2-1, with D perhaps matching TRBD1 (5 bases). Germline V gene sequence: CDR1 LGHNT, CDR2 FRNRAP. V lost 7 bases to trimming and J lost 11 bases, with 15 bases between them. This CDR3 spans 12 amino acids. CDR3 DNA sequence: TGTGCTAGTGCCTTCATACAGGAAAAGCAGTTCTTC. Protein: CASAFIQEKQFF.

About this clone: The sample contains more than one DNA sequence encoding this CDR3. This rearrangement joins TRBV12-3 or TRBV12-4 to TRBJ1-1; TRBD1 is a possible D gene (5 bases). With 6 bases removed from V and 1 base from J, the gap between germline ends came to 9 bases. The CDR3 has 13 amino acids. The CDR3 loop is CASSLGGNTEAFF. In DNA, the CDR3 is TGTGCCAGCAGCCTCGGGGGGAACACTGAAGCTTTCTTT.

The chain couples TRBV7-9 to TRBJ2-2, with 8 bases identical to TRBD1. CDR3 length: 14 residues. The J segment lost 6 bases and the V segment lost 5 bases, leaving 5 bases of the junction unmatched. Germline-derived CDR1 and CDR2 are SEHNR and FQNEAQ (reference sequence). CDR3: CASSPGGSSGELFF. The CDR3 coding sequence is TGTGCCAGCAGCCCAGGGGGCTCGTCCGGGGAGCTGTTTTTT.

The V and J genes are TRBV19 and TRBJ1-2, with D uncertain. V shed 5 bases and J shed 6 bases, with 7 bases lying between them. CDR1 LNHDA and CDR2 SQIVND come from the germline V gene (reference sequence). CDR3 length: 11 residues. CDR3 DNA sequence: TGTGCCAGTAGTCCAGGAAATGGCTACACCTTC. Translated, it gives CASSPGNGYTF.

Written as DNA, the CDR3 is TGTGCCAGCAGCTTCGACAGGACCTACACCGGGGAGCTGTTTTTT. It specifies CASSFDRTYTGELFF. The V call is TRBV7-2, the J call TRBJ2-2; a possible D gene is TRBD1 (6 bases). With 3 bases removed from V and 3 bases from J, the gap between germline ends came to 11 bases. Germline CDR1 reads SGHTA; CDR2 reads FQGNSA. The CDR3 covers 15 residues.

This rearrangement joins TRBV24-1 to TRBJ1-1; tentative D call: TRBD1 (5 bases). V lost 3 bases, J lost 5 bases, and 15 bases lay in between. Germline values: CDR1 KGHDR, CDR2 SFDVKD. The CDR3 has 15 residues. The CDR3 reads CATSDPAVGGTEAFF. In DNA, the CDR3 is TGTGCCACCAGTGATCCCGCGGTCGGGGGGACTGAAGCTTTCTTT.

The chain joins TRBV10-3 to TRBJ2-3, with TRBD1 identical over 9 bases. CDR1 and CDR2 from the germline V gene are ENHRY and SYGVKD. The trim removed 9 bases at V and 2 bases at J, leaving 9 bases unmatched. This CDR3 region has 15 residues. The CDR3 region has the DNA TGTGCCATTACTTCGGACAGGGGTCTCACAGATACGCAGTATTTT. Amino acids: CAITSDRGLTDTQYF.

There are a few counts of this clone. The chain couples TRBV5-4 to TRBJ2-1; D perhaps matches TRBD2 (7 bases). The CDR3 has 16 residues. Deletions cut 2 bases from V and 5 bases from J, with 17 bases between. Per the germline V gene, CDR1 is SGHNT and CDR2 is YYREEE (reference sequence). CDR3 residues: CASSFPLGGANNEQFF. The CDR3 DNA reads TGTGCCAGCAGCTTCCCCTTGGGGGGGGCAAACAATGAGCAGTTCTTC.

V gene TRBV2 combines with J gene TRBJ1-4; TRBD1 is a possible D gene (5 bases). V was shortened by 7 bases and J by 0 bases, with 12 bases between the two germline ends. Germline V gene lookup returns CDR1 SNHLY and CDR2 FYNNEI. The CDR3 runs 15 residues. The CDR3 loop is CASNLQGATNEKLFF. The CDR3 DNA reads TGTGCCAGCAATCTCCAGGGCGCAACTAATGAAAAACTGTTTTTT. Using reference TRBV2 and TRBJ1-4 for the parts outside the CDR3, the full variable domain is EPEVTQTPSHQVTQMGQEVILRCVPISNHLYFYWYRQILGQKVEFLVSFYNNEISEKSEIFDDQFSVERPDGSNFTLKIRSTKLEDSAMYFCASNLQGATNEKLFFGSGTQLSVL.